A selection of T cell receptor beta chains follows, all from one sample in a study of shared clonotypes between healthy human individuals. Assay: immunoSEQ multiplex PCR; the TCRdb copy retains only in-frame clones and omits some. This table holds roughly 760,000 clones, over 65% found once. Sequencing was performed on memory CD4+ T cells sorted from blood. The origin of the receptors is a woman aged 25 to 39 in good health. Each CDR3 is given with its conserved first and last residue. D genes are given only for firm matches. Clone size is given for some rows only: seen once, a few or many times, or a class if the clone is expanded.

>TRBJ2-3|TRBD2|TRBV7-2|many
TGTGCCAGCACCCAAGGGGCTAGCGGGAGGACAGATACGCAGTATTTT
CASTQGASGRTDTQYF
>TRBJ2-7|-|TRBV10-2|-
TGCGCCAGCAGAGCACCGGGACACGGCACCTACGAGCAGTACTTC
CASRAPGHGTYEQYF
>TRBJ2-5|-|TRBV11-2|-
TGTGCCAGCAGCCACTGGGCGGGCGAAGAAGAGACCCAGTACTTC
CASSHWAGEEETQYF
>TRBJ1-1|-|TRBV20-1|-
TGCAGTGCTGGGGGCAACACTGAAGCTTTCTTT
CSAGGNTEAFF
>TRBJ1-4|-|TRBV29-1|-
TGCAGCGTTGAAGATTCAGGGGCAGGTGAAAAACTGTTTTTT
CSVEDSGAGEKLFF
>TRBJ1-5|-|TRBV21-1|-
TGTGCCAGCAGCAGGGAGGGCGTTCGCAATCAGCCCCAGCATTTT
CASSREGVRNQPQHF
>TRBJ2-5|TRBD1|TRBV5-1|-
TGCGCCAGCAGCTCCGGGACAGGGGGCAAAGAGACCCAGTACTTC
CASSSGTGGKETQYF
>TRBJ2-5|TRBD2|TRBV18|-
TGTGCCAGCTCCCTACGTTTGGGAGGGTTCCAAGAGACCCAGTACTTC
CASSLRLGGFQETQYF
>TRBJ2-7|TRBD1|TRBV9|-
TGTGCCAGCAGCGTAGCATCCGAGGGGGCCGAGCAGTACTTC
CASSVASEGAEQYF
>TRBJ2-4|-|TRBV2|-
TGTGCCAGCAGTGTCCTGTCCAAAAACATTCAGTACTTC
CASSVLSKNIQYF
>TRBJ1-1|-|TRBV7-9|many
TGTGCCAGCAGCTTAGTATCCGGGGGCCGTACTGAAGCTTTCTTT
CASSLVSGGRTEAFF
>TRBJ1-2|-|TRBV18|few
TGTGCCAGCTCACCACGGGAGGGGCCACTTACCCATGGCTACACCTTC
CASSPREGPLTHGYTF
>TRBJ1-5|-|TRBV30|few
TGTGCCTGGAGTGCCGCGGCGGGAAGCAATCAGCCCCAGCATTTT
CAWSAAAGSNQPQHF
>TRBJ1-1|-|TRBV6-5|-
TGTGCCAGCAGGACATCCTCTGAAGCTTTCTTT
CASRTSSEAFF
>TRBJ2-7|TRBD1|TRBV7-2|-
TGTGCCAGCAGCCTTTGGACAGGGGGAACCGAGCAGTACTTC
CASSLWTGGTEQYF
>TRBJ2-3|-|TRBV19|-
TGTGCCAGTAGTATAGGGGGACACGTTGATACGCAGTATTTT
CASSIGGHVDTQYF
>TRBJ2-2|-|TRBV25-1|-
TGTGCCAGCAGTGAACTCTGGTCCGGGGAGCTGTTTTTT
CASSELWSGELFF
>TRBJ2-3|-|TRBV11-2|-
TGTGCCAGCAGCGGGTTTCCAGATACGCAGTATTTT
CASSGFPDTQYF
>TRBJ1-4|-|TRBV25-1|-
TGTGCCAGCAGTGAAAGGGGCCAGCCTAGCCTTGATGAAAAACTGTTTTTT
CASSERGQPSLDEKLFF
>TRBJ2-7|-|TRBV7-2|-
TGTGCCAGCAGCACTGGGGCGGGCCCTTTTGGCGTGCAGTACTTC
CASSTGAGPFGVQYF
>TRBJ1-1|-|TRBV9|-
TGTGCCAGCAGCGTGCTACAGGAGCCTCATATGAACACTGAAGCTTTCTTT
CASSVLQEPHMNTEAFF
>TRBJ1-2|TRBD1|TRBV29-1|-
TGCAGCGTTGAAGGACAGGGGGCTCCCTATGGCTACACCTTC
CSVEGQGAPYGYTF
>TRBJ2-1|TRBD2|TRBV11-2|-
TGTGCCAGCAGCTTAACGCGGGAGGATTACAATGAGCAGTTCTTC
CASSLTREDYNEQFF
>TRBJ1-5|TRBD1|TRBV5-3|-
TGTGTCGCTCCGGGACAGGACAATCAGCCCCAGCATTTT
CVAPGQDNQPQHF
>TRBJ2-7|-|TRBV19|-
TGTGCCAGTAGTATCGGGGACTCCTACGAGCAGTACTTC
CASSIGDSYEQYF
>TRBJ2-3|TRBD1|TRBV28|-
TGTGCCAGCAGGGACAGGGGTAAGATCACAGATACGCAGTATTTT
CASRDRGKITDTQYF
>TRBJ2-1|-|TRBV7-2|many
TGTGCCAGCAGCTTATCTTCTGTTTATAATGAGCAGTTCTTC
CASSLSSVYNEQFF
>TRBJ2-1|TRBD1|TRBV2|-
TGTGCCAGCGGGGCCGAGGGACAGGGTCAGGATGAGCAGTTCTTC
CASGAEGQGQDEQFF
>TRBJ1-2|TRBD1|TRBV6-5|-
TGTGCCAGGAGGGGACAGGGCCACAATGGCTACACCTTC
CARRGQGHNGYTF
>TRBJ2-7|TRBD1|TRBV5-5|-
TGTGCCAGCAGCTTACAGGGGGCCGTACCAGACGAGCAGTACTTC
CASSLQGAVPDEQYF
>TRBJ2-1|-|TRBV4-1|-
TGCGCCAGCAGCCCGTCCTTGCGGTCCTACAATGAGCAGTTCTTC
CASSPSLRSYNEQFF
>TRBJ2-4|TRBD1|TRBV5-1|-
TGCGCCAGCAGCGGGGGTACAGGGGGAAACATTCAGTACTTC
CASSGGTGGNIQYF
>TRBJ2-3|-|TRBV9|-
TGTGCCAGCAGCCGATATGTCACAGATACGCAGTATTTT
CASSRYVTDTQYF
>TRBJ2-1|TRBD2|TRBV19|-
TGTGCCAGTAGTCCGATTGGGACTAGCGGGACGATCTGGCAGTTCTTC
CASSPIGTSGTIWQFF
>TRBJ1-1|-|TRBV11-2|-
TGTGCCAGCAGCTTATCCCTGACCAACACTGAAGCTTTCTTT
CASSLSLTNTEAFF
>TRBJ2-7|-|TRBV7-2|-
TGTGCCAGCAGCCATGACAGGCTCTACGAGCAGTACTTC
CASSHDRLYEQYF
>TRBJ2-7|TRBD2|TRBV6-1|-
TGTGCCAGCAGTGAAGTATTCGGGACTAGTGGTTCGCACGAGCAGTACTTC
CASSEVFGTSGSHEQYF
>TRBJ2-5|TRBD2|TRBV2|-
TGTGCCAGCAGGAGGGGTAGCGGGGGGCAAGAGACCCAGTACTTC
CASRRGSGGQETQYF
>TRBJ1-2|-|TRBV13|few
TGTGCCAGCAGTGATATTACTGGCTACACCTTC
CASSDITGYTF
>TRBJ2-7|-|TRBV7-6|-
TGTGCCAGCAGCTTAAACACGGGTCTAGGTCGGGAGCAGTACTTC
CASSLNTGLGREQYF
>TRBJ2-1|TRBD2|TRBV7-9|once
TGTGCCAGCAGCTTACCCAGCGGGGGTTACAATGAGCAGTTCTTC
CASSLPSGGYNEQFF
>TRBJ1-5|-|TRBV9|few
TGTGCCAGCAGCGGAAGGTATAGCAATCAGCCCCAGCATTTT
CASSGRYSNQPQHF
>TRBJ2-1|TRBD2|TRBV7-9|few
TGTGCCAGCAGCTTGGGACTAGCGGAAAACAATGAGCAGTTCTTC
CASSLGLAENNEQFF
>TRBJ1-3|TRBD1|TRBV5-6|-
TGTGCCAGCAGCTTGTTGGGGACAGTCTCCTCTGGAAACACCATATATTTT
CASSLLGTVSSGNTIYF
>TRBJ2-7|-|TRBV28|-
TGTGCCAGCAGCCCTCCCGGGGGTTTGACGGCCTACGAGCAGTACTTC
CASSPPGGLTAYEQYF
>TRBJ2-3|-|TRBV29-1|once
TGCAGCGTTACGGACTTCGATTTCACAGATACGCAGTATTTT
CSVTDFDFTDTQYF